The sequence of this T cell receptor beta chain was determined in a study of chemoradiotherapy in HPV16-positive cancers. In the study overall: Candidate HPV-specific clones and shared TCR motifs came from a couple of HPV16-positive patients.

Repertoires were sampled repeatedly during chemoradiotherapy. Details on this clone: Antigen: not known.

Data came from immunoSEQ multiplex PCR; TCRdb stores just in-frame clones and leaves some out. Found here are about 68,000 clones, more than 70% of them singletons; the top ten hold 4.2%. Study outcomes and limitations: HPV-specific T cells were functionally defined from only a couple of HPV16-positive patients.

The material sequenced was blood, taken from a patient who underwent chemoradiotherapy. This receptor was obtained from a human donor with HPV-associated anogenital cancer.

CDR3 DNA: TGTGCCAGCATTGTAGACTGGAACACTGAAGCTTTCTTT. Protein: CASIVDWNTEAFF. V usage is TRBV2 and J usage is TRBJ1-1; D call uncertain. Germline lookup yields CDR1 SNHLY and CDR2 FYNNEI. The V end was cut by 7 bases, the J end by 1 base, with 10 bases between. This CDR3 has 13 residues.